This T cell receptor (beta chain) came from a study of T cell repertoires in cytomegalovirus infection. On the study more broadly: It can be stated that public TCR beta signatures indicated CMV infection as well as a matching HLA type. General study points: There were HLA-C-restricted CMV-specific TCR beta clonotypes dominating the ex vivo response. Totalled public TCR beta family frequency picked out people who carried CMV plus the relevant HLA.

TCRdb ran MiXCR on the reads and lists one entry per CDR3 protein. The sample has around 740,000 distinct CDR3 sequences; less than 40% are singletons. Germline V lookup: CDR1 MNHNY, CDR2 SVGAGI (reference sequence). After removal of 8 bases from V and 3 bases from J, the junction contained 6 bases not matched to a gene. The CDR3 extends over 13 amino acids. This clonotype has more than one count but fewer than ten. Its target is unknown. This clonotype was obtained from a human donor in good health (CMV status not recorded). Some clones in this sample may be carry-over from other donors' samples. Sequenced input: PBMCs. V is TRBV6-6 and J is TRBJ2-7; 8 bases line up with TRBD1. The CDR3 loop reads CASRQGMFYEQYF. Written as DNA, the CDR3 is TGTGCCAGCCGACAGGGGATGTTCTACGAGCAGTACTTC.